The T cell receptor beta chain described here comes from a study of T cells after yellow fever vaccination. This CDR3 has 14 amino acids. Germline V CDR1 and CDR2: DFQATT, SNEGSKA (reference sequence). V was shortened by 1 base and J by 7 bases, with 13 bases between the two germline ends. UMIs were added to TCR cDNA along with a universal primer site when it was made by 5'RACE template switching. TCRdb passed the 5' RACE reads through MiXCR, listing each CDR3 protein once. Of about 300,000 distinct CDR3 sequences listed, 8.5% to 10% are singletons. This clonotype appeared a few times. This TCR derives from a young man who received the YFV17D yellow fever vaccine. V is TRBV20-1 and J is TRBJ1-4, with D possibly being TRBD1 (6 bases). The sample here was CD4+ T cells sorted from PBMCs, taken 5 days after the yellow fever booster vaccination. The CDR3 loop reads CSARGNREAEKLFF. The CDR3 nucleotides are TGCAGTGCTAGAGGGAACAGGGAAGCTGAAAAACTGTTTTTT.